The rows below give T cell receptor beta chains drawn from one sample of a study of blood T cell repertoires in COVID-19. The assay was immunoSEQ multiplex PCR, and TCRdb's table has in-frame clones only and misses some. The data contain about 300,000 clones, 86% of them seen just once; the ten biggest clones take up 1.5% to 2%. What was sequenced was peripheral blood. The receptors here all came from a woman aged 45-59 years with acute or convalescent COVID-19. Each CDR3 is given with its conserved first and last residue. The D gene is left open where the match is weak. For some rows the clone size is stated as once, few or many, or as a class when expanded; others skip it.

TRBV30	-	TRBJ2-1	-	CAWSVGGNPYNEQFF	TGTGCCTGGAGTGTAGGCGGGAACCCATACAATGAGCAGTTCTTC
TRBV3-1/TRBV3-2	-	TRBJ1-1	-	CASSRGLEGSAFF	TGTGCCAGCAGCCGAGGTTTGGAGGGTTCGGCTTTCTTT
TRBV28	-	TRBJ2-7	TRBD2	CASSLSGSFHEQYF	TGTGCCAGCAGTCTTAGCGGGAGTTTCCACGAGCAGTACTTC
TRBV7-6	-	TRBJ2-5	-	CASSLARETQYF	TGTGCCAGCAGCTTAGCGAGGGAGACCCAGTACTTC
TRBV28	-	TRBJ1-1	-	CATTGDGNMNTEAFF	TGTGCCACCACGGGGGACGGAAATATGAACACTGAAGCTTTCTTT
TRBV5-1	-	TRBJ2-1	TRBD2	CASSLGGRKNNEQFF	TGCGCCAGCAGCTTGGGCGGGAGGAAAAACAATGAGCAGTTCTTC
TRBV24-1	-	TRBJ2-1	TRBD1	CATSDLSTRQGAFYEQFF	TGTGCCACCAGTGATTTATCGACTCGACAGGGGGCGTTCTATGAGCAGTTCTTC
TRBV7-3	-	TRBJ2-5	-	CASSLPGVKETQYF	TGTGCCAGCAGCTTACCAGGGGTGAAAGAGACCCAGTACTTC
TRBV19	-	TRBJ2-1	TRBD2	CASRTYRGLAGDNEQFF	TGTGCCAGTAGGACGTATAGAGGACTAGCGGGAGACAATGAGCAGTTCTTC
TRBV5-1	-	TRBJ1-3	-	CASSLGQFGNTIYF	TGCGCCAGCAGCTTGGGACAGTTCGGAAACACCATATATTTT
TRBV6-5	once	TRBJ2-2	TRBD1	CASRRTGGVGELFF	TGTGCCAGCAGAAGGACAGGGGGCGTCGGGGAGCTGTTTTTT
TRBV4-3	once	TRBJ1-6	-	CASSQDFSGGNSPLHF	TGCGCCAGCAGCCAAGATTTTTCGGGGGGCAATTCACCCCTCCACTTT